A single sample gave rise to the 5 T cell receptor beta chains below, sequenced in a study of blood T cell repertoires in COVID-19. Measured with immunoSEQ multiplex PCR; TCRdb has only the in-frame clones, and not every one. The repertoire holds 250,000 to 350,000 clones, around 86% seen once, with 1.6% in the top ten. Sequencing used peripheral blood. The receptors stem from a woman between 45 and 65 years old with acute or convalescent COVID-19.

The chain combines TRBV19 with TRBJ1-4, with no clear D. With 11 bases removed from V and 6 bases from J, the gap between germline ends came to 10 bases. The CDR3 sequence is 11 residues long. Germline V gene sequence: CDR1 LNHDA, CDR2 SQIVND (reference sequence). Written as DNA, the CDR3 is TGTGCCGGGGAGGGTGATGAAAAACTGTTTTTT. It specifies CAGEGDEKLFF.

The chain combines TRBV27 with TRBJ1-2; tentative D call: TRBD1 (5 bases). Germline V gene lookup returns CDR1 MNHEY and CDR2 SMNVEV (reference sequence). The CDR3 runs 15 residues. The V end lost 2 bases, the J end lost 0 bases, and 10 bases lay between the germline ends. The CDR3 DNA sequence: TGTGCCAGCAGTTTAGGGGCAGCAGCTAACTATGGCTACACCTTC. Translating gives CASSLGAAANYGYTF.

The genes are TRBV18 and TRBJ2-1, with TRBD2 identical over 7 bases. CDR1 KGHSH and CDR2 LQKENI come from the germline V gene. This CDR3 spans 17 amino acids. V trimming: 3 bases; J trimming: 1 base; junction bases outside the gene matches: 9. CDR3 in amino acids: CASSPLKRGSSYNEQFF. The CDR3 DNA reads TGTGCCAGCTCACCTCTTAAGCGGGGCAGTTCCTACAATGAGCAGTTCTTC. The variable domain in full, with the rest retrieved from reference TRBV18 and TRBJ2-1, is NAGVMQNPRHLVRRRGQEARLRCSPMKGHSHVYWYRQLPEEGLKFMVYLQKENIIDESGMPKERFSAEFPKEGPSILRIQQVVRGDSAAYFCASSPLKRGSSYNEQFFGPGTRLTVL.

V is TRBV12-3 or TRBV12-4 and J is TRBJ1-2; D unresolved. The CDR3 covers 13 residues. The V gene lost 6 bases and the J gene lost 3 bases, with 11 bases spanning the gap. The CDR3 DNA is TGTGCCAGCAGGACGAATCAGGACTATGGCTACACCTTC. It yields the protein CASRTNQDYGYTF.

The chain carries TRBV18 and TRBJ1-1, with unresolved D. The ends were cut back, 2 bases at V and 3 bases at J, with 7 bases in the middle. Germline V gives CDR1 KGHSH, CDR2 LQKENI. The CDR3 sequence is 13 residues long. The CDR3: CASSPGQHTEAFF. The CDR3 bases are TGTGCCAGCTCACCAGGGCAGCACACTGAAGCTTTCTTT.